Presented here are 3 T cell receptor beta chains from one specimen sequenced in a study of cytomegalovirus exposure and HLA in healthy donors. With 60 Vbeta and 13 Jbeta primers, the PCR was carried out. Some clones are missing from TCRdb's copy, which holds only in-frame ones; the method was immunoSEQ multiplex PCR. The repertoire consists of about 140,000 clones, with around 80% occurring once and the leading ten covering 6.5%. Sample: PBMCs. These receptors all stem from a middle-aged man in good health and CMV-seropositive.

V and J are TRBV19 and TRBJ2-5; maybe TRBD1 (6 bases). The J call is in doubt because the DNA end fits TRBJ2-7 better. The germline V gene encodes CDR1 LNHDA and CDR2 SQIVND (reference sequence). The CDR3 sequence is 14 residues long. The CDR3 here is CASSMIRGSDEQYF. CDR3 coding DNA: TGTGCCAGTAGTATGATCAGGGGATCGGACGAGCAGTACTTC.

V gene TRBV6-6 combines with J gene TRBJ2-1; TRBD2 matches 8 bases. V was clipped by 7 bases and J by 0 bases; unmatched bases: 5. The CDR3 extends over 15 amino acids. Germline V gene sequence: CDR1 MNHNY, CDR2 SVGAGI (reference sequence). The CDR3 region is CASIQAGDSYNEQFF. CDR3 sequence (DNA): TGTGCCAGCATTCAAGCGGGAGACTCCTACAATGAGCAGTTCTTC.

This chain connects TRBV7-9 to TRBJ2-7; the match to TRBD2 covers 9 bases. From germline, CDR1 is SEHNR and CDR2 FQNEAQ (reference sequence). The CDR3 is 17 residues long. V lost 5 bases to trimming and J lost 3 bases; unmatched junction nucleotides: 14. The CDR3 spells CASSPNHWSGRIYEQYF. As DNA, the CDR3 is TGTGCCAGCAGCCCGAACCATTGGAGCGGGAGGATCTACGAGCAGTACTTC. The full variable domain, its missing parts supplied by reference TRBV7-9 and TRBJ2-7, is DTGVSQNPRHKITKRGQNVTFRCDPISEHNRLYWYRQTLGQGPEFLTYFQNEAQLEKSRLLSDRFSAERPKGSFSTLEIQRTEQGDSAMYLCASSPNHWSGRIYEQYFGPGTRLTVT.